This TCR beta chain was captured in a study of OX40 agonist ivuxolimab in advanced cancers. Study-wide background: Of mixed ages from about 23 to 79 and averaging approximately 60 years, the group was approximately 84% male. Prior therapy, whether anti-PD-1, anti-PD-L1 or anti-CTLA-4, was allowed, and less than 45% had some. Points from the study as a whole: The antigens recognized by the expanded peripheral T cells, that is their antigen specificity, were not determined.

For this clone: The antigen is unknown.

Sequencing used immunoSEQ multiplex PCR; TCRdb keeps in-frame clones, though not all of them. The table records 30,000 to 40,000 clones, 87% of them present only once. The CDR3 runs to 16 residues. V shed 5 bases and J shed 1 base, with 14 bases lying between them. Per germline, CDR1 SGHNT and CDR2 YENEEA. Sampled blood was obtained at baseline, cycle 4 day 1, and cycle 7 day 1. This chain joins TRBV11-3 and TRBJ2-2; tentatively, D is TRBD2 (6 bases). The sequenced sample was CD4+ or CD8+ T cells sorted from blood, obtained in a trial of the OX40 agonist ivuxolimab. The source is an adult with an advanced solid tumor such as melanoma, head and neck, liver or kidney cancer. This CDR3 reads CASSGGSAGNTGELFF. In DNA, the CDR3 is TGTGCCAGCAGCGGAGGGTCCGCAGGGAACACCGGGGAGCTGTTTTTT.